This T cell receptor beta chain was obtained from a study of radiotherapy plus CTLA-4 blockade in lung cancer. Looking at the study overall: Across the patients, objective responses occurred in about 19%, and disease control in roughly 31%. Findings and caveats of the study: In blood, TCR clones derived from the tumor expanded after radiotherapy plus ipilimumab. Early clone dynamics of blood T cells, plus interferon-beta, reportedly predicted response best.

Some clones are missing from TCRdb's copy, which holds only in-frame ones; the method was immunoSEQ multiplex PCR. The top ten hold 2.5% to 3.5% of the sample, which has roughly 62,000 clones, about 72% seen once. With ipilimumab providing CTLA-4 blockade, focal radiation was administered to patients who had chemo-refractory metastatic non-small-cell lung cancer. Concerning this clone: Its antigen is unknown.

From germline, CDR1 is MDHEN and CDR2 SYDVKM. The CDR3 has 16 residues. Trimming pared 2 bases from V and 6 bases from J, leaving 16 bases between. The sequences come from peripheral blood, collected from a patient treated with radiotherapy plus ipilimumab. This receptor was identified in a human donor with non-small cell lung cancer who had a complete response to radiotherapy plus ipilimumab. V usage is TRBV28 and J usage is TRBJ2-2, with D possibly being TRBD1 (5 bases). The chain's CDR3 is CASSLRAFRVPGELFF. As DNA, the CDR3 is TGTGCCAGCAGTTTACGGGCTTTCAGGGTCCCCGGGGAGCTGTTTTTT.